This TCR beta chain was captured in a study of CD8 T cells in Susac syndrome. V lost 2 bases to trimming and J lost 4 bases; unmatched junction nucleotides: 4. Germline V CDR1 and CDR2: MNHEY, SVGAGI. The CDR3 is made up of 15 amino acids. It was with random hexamers that roughly 0.5 to 1 ug RNA was reverse transcribed. TCRdb recomputed calls from the immunoSEQ multiplex PCR reads with MiXCR, one row per CDR3 protein. This sample carries fewer than 80,000 distinct CDR3 sequences, 95% of them seen once, and the ten largest clones take around 0.25%. Peripheral blood CD8+ and CD4+ T cells were profiled by TCR beta sequencing.

The chain is built from TRBV6-5 and TRBJ2-2; 7 bases align to TRBD1. The material sequenced was CD8+ T cells from PBMCs. This receptor was identified in a human donor in good health. The CDR3 DNA is TGTGCCAGCAGTTACGGCGCAGGGGGCACCGGGGAGCTGTTTTTT. It yields the protein CASSYGAGGTGELFF.